Each of the 12 T cell receptor beta chains below was sequenced from the same sample in a study of blood T cell repertoires in COVID-19 (TCRdb year 2020). To prepare the library, the immunoSEQ multiplex PCR assay was applied. The immuneACCESS repertoire file appears here via TCRdb, limited to in-frame rearrangements. These files lack a portion of the clones; in checked studies, under half of the deficit traces to unresolved V genes, and the cause of the others is not known. This sample gives 40,000 or so clones in total; 86% of them show up just once. About 4.9% of the sample belongs to the ten largest clones. Sequences were obtained from peripheral blood. Receptor source: a man aged 40-55 years with active COVID-19.

CDR3 nucleotides: TGTGCCAGCAGCCAAGAACGCCCAGGGGCCTGGGGTACTGAAGCTTTCTTT. Translated: CASSQERPGAWGTEAFF. The chain combines TRBV4-2 with TRBJ1-1, with TRBD1 as a possible D gene (6 bases). V lost 0 bases and J lost 5, with 19 bases in between. Germline V CDR1 and CDR2: LGHNA, YNFKEQ. This CDR3 is 17 amino acids long.

The chain couples TRBV7-3 to TRBJ2-2; 7 bases agree with TRBD1. The V gene's germline CDR1 is SGHTA and CDR2 FQGTGA. Trimming cost V 5 bases and J 3 bases; bases outside gene matches: 9. The CDR3 totals 16 residues. In nucleotides, the CDR3 is TGTGCCAGCAGCCTTAGGGGGCCCCCCCACACCGGGGAGCTGTTTTTT. It yields the protein CASSLRGPPHTGELFF.

This chain connects TRBV5-1 to TRBJ2-1; TRBD2 agrees at 11 bases. V was clipped by 0 bases and J by 5 bases; unmatched bases: 4. CDR1 SGHRS and CDR2 YFSETQ come from the germline V gene. This CDR3 region has 16 residues. The CDR3 region has the DNA TGCGCCAGCAGCTTGGTAGCGGGAGGGGGGCACAATGAGCAGTTCTTC. This gives the protein CASSLVAGGGHNEQFF. Together with reference TRBV5-1 and TRBJ2-1, the CDR3 gives the full variable domain: KAGVTQTPRYLIKTRGQQVTLSCSPISGHRSVSWYQQTPGQGLQFLFEYFSETQRNKGNFPGRFSGRQFSNSRSEMNVSTLELGDSALYLCASSLVAGGGHNEQFFGPGTRLTVL.

The genes are TRBV4-2 and TRBJ2-7; D might be TRBD2 (6 bases). The CDR3 length is 14 residues. Germline V CDR1 and CDR2: LGHNA, YNFKEQ. Trimming pared 4 bases from V and 1 base from J, leaving 11 bases between. CDR3 in amino acids: CASSLSGSSYEQYF. The CDR3 DNA sequence: TGTGCCAGCAGCCTCAGCGGGTCTTCCTACGAGCAGTACTTC.

The chain joins TRBV30 to TRBJ2-2; D gene ambiguous. The germline CDR1 and CDR2 sequences are GTSNPN and SVGIG (reference sequence). V dropped 0 bases and J dropped 7 bases, with 12 bases sitting between them. There are 14 residues in the CDR3. The CDR3 region is CAWSVPSKVGELFF. For the CDR3, the DNA is TGTGCCTGGAGTGTACCTAGTAAGGTCGGGGAGCTGTTTTTT.

The V call is TRBV7-9, the J call TRBJ2-7; 8 nucleotides align to TRBD2. This CDR3 spans 15 amino acids. Germline V gives CDR1 SEHNR, CDR2 FQNEAQ (reference sequence). V was clipped by 5 bases and J by 4 bases; unmatched bases: 10. The CDR3 spells CASSLGLVDLYEQYF. CDR3 in DNA: TGTGCCAGCAGCCTGGGACTAGTCGATTTATACGAGCAGTACTTC.

The rearrangement joins TRBV7-6 to TRBJ1-3; D not resolved. CDR1 and CDR2 (germline): SGHVS, FNYEAQ. V dropped 5 bases and J dropped 5 bases, with 19 bases sitting between them. This CDR3 spans 16 amino acids. The CDR3 is CASSPGLANNRNTIYF. Here the CDR3 DNA reads TGTGCCAGCAGCCCAGGTCTGGCAAACAACCGAAACACCATATATTTT.

In this sample, this clone turned up once. The rearrangement links TRBV28 to TRBJ1-5; D is unclear. V was pared by 8 bases and J by 0 bases, with 14 bases between. From germline, CDR1 is MDHEN and CDR2 SYDVKM. This CDR3 is built from 15 residues. CDR3 in amino acids: CASRRQLYSNQPQHF. The CDR3, as DNA: TGTGCCAGCCGACGACAACTTTATAGCAATCAGCCCCAGCATTTT.

CDR3 amino acids: CASSRENTEAFF. In DNA, the CDR3 is TGTGCCAGCTCCCGGGAGAACACTGAAGCTTTCTTT. J is TRBJ1-1 and V is TRBV18; no clear D gene. Trimming removed 6 bases from V and 1 base from J, with 6 bases in between. From germline, CDR1 is KGHSH and CDR2 LQKENI. This CDR3 has 12 residues.

Written as DNA, the CDR3 is TGTGCCAGCAGCCAACCGGGACTAGCGGATTACAATGAGCAGTTCTTC. Translated, it gives CASSQPGLADYNEQFF. The chain employs TRBV7-8 and TRBJ2-1; 11 bases fit TRBD2. The CDR3 consists of 16 residues. With V trimmed by 5 bases and J by 4 bases, 7 bases remained unmatched. Germline V gene data show CDR1 as SGHVS and CDR2 as FQNEAQ.

This chain joins TRBV4-1 and TRBJ2-1, with TRBD2 matching 10 bases. The CDR3 is 21 residues long. With V trimmed by 3 bases and J by 0 bases, 17 bases remained unmatched. The V gene's germline CDR1 is MGHRA and CDR2 YSYEKL. DNA for the CDR3: TGCGCCAGCAGCCACCGAGCGGGAGGGGTTTTAGGGTCGGGCTCCTACAATGAGCAGTTCTTC. It specifies CASSHRAGGVLGSGSYNEQFF.

The chain couples TRBV28 to TRBJ2-1; 12 bases are a match to TRBD2. V lost 2 bases and J lost 8; bases outside the gene matches: 1. Germline CDR1 and CDR2: MDHEN and SYDVKM. This CDR3 region has 14 residues. The CDR3 protein is CASSLLAGGYEQFF. CDR3 coding DNA: TGTGCCAGCAGTTTACTAGCGGGAGGGTATGAGCAGTTCTTC.